This T cell receptor (beta chain) stems from a study of cytomegalovirus exposure and HLA in healthy donors. Study-level results: Presence/absence analyses treated sequencing depth as roughly uniform across donors. When analyzed later, a missense DCLRE1C variant was found to be linked to TCR beta V- and J-gene trimming. Reports credit the classifier with highly specific, highly sensitive diagnosis of cytomegalovirus status. Some TCR beta chains (more than 150 of them) were listed as cytomegalovirus-associated.

V was cut by 4 bases and J by 2 bases, with 12 bases left in between. CDR3 length: 15 amino acids. Regarding this clone: Its antigen is currently unknown.

60 Vbeta and 13 Jbeta primers were used in PCR. Assay: immunoSEQ multiplex PCR; the TCRdb copy retains only in-frame clones and omits some. The table has some 140,000 clones, 65% to 85% seen once; the top ten hold about 1.5%. The source of this sequence is a woman under 30 in good health and CMV-seronegative. The chain is built from TRBV23-1 and TRBJ1-5, with no clear D. TRBV23-1 is sorted into the ORF group, with uncertain function. The sample taken for sequencing was PBMCs. The CDR3: CASSLRPMGNQPQHF. The CDR3 DNA reads TGCGCCAGCAGTCTGCGGCCGATGGGCAATCAGCCCCAGCATTTT.